The 30 T cell receptor beta chains in this list originate from one sample, sequenced in a study of radiotherapy plus CTLA-4 blockade in lung cancer. Produced via immunoSEQ multiplex PCR; TCRdb's table is partial and in-frame only. Of tens of thousands of clones listed, roughly four fifths are singletons. Source: peripheral blood, taken from a patient treated with radiotherapy plus ipilimumab. The receptors were gathered from a human donor with non-small cell lung cancer who had stable disease on radiotherapy plus ipilimumab.

V is TRBV11-3 and J is TRBJ2-2, with D perhaps matching TRBD1 or TRBD2 (5 bases each). Germline lookup yields CDR1 SGHNT and CDR2 YENEEA. Trimming cost V 5 bases and J 0 bases, with 19 bases left between them. The CDR3 contains 18 residues. CDR3 nucleotides: TGTGCCAGCAGCCGAAAACCTCCAGGGACCGCGAACACCGGGGAGCTGTTTTTT. Amino acid sequence: CASSRKPPGTANTGELFF.

This clone was counted between two and nine times. V gene TRBV28 combines with J gene TRBJ1-2; D might be TRBD1 (6 bases). The germline V gene encodes CDR1 MDHEN and CDR2 SYDVKM. V was trimmed by 10 bases and J by 4 bases, leaving 19 bases between them. This CDR3 is 14 amino acids long. CDR3: CAIRLWGASYGYTF. CDR3 coding DNA: TGTGCCATCCGCCTTTGGGGGGCAAGCTATGGCTACACCTTC.

The chain joins TRBV10-3 to TRBJ1-1; TRBD1 is a possible D gene (5 bases). Per the germline V gene, CDR1 is ENHRY and CDR2 is SYGVKD. This CDR3 contains 15 residues. The V end was cut by 3 bases, the J end by 1 base, with 12 bases between. The CDR3: CAISDRGRANTEAFF. CDR3 bases: TGTGCCATCAGTGACCGGGGACGGGCGAACACTGAAGCTTTCTTT.

Here the CDR3 DNA reads TGTGCCAGCAGTTTACACTCCGCTCCCCCAAAGCAGTACTTC. Residues: CASSLHSAPPKQYF. V gene TRBV28 combines with J gene TRBJ2-7; D is ambiguous. Trimming took off 2 bases at V and 8 bases at J, with 16 bases between the two ends. The V gene's germline CDR1 is MDHEN and CDR2 SYDVKM. This CDR3 has 14 residues.

The chain is built from TRBV28 and TRBJ2-7, with 9 bases matching TRBD1. Per the germline V gene, CDR1 is MDHEN and CDR2 is SYDVKM. This CDR3 region has 14 residues. V shed 5 bases, J shed 1 base, and the junction held 3 bases outside the gene matches. For the CDR3, the DNA is TGTGCCAGCAGTGGGACAGGGCGATCCTACGAGCAGTACTTC. Its protein is CASSGTGRSYEQYF.

V gene TRBV6-1 combines with J gene TRBJ2-5, with TRBD1 matching over 7 bases. V gave up 2 bases and J gave up 5 bases; unmatched junction bases: 11. Germline CDR1 is MNHNS and CDR2 is SASEGT. The CDR3 contains 16 residues. CDR3 sequence reads: CASSEYETGSAETQYF. CDR3 nucleotides: TGTGCCAGCAGTGAATACGAGACAGGGAGTGCGGAGACCCAGTACTTC.

The table lists this clone with a few counts. The chain employs TRBV28 and TRBJ2-7, with D unclear. The germline CDR1 and CDR2 sequences are MDHEN and SYDVKM. The CDR3 runs to 11 residues. V was shortened by 5 bases and J by 2 bases, with 4 bases between the two germline ends. CDR3 region: CASSHPYEQYF. The CDR3 nucleotides are TGTGCCAGCAGTCACCCCTACGAGCAGTACTTC.

The J gene is TRBJ1-2, the V gene TRBV4-1; D is unclear. The CDR3 covers 15 residues. Looked up from germline, CDR1 is MGHRA and CDR2 is YSYEKL. V lost 1 base and J 6 bases, leaving 15 bases between the germline ends. Here the CDR3 reads CASSQVGQEENGYTF. The CDR3 region has the DNA TGCGCCAGCAGCCAAGTCGGGCAGGAGGAAAATGGCTACACCTTC.

The chain is built from TRBV11-2 and TRBJ2-1, with 8 bases matching TRBD2. The trim removed 6 bases at V and 5 bases at J, leaving 12 bases unmatched. This CDR3 region has 16 residues. Looked up from germline, CDR1 is SGHAT and CDR2 is FQNNGV. The CDR3 coding sequence is TGTGCCAGCAGTTCCCGGACTAGCCGAAGAGACAATGAGCAGTTCTTC. Protein sequence: CASSSRTSRRDNEQFF. Full variable domain (outside the CDR3, taken from reference TRBV11-2 and TRBJ2-1): EAGVAQSPRYKIIEKRQSVAFWCNPISGHATLYWYQQILGQGPKLLIQFQNNGVVDDSQLPKDRFSAERLKGVDSTLKIQPAKLEDSAVYLCASSSRTSRRDNEQFFGPGTRLTVL.

V gene TRBV28 combines with J gene TRBJ2-7, with TRBD1 matching over 8 bases. The length of the CDR3 is 15 residues. Germline V lookup: CDR1 MDHEN, CDR2 SYDVKM. V was pared by 5 bases and J by 2 bases, with 8 bases of the junction left unmatched. CDR3 nucleotides: TGTGCCAGCAGTCTCGACAGGGGTCCGACCTACGAGCAGTACTTC. Encoded protein: CASSLDRGPTYEQYF.

The sample holds one count of this clone. The chain links TRBV2 to TRBJ1-1, with D perhaps TRBD1 (5 bases). V shed 6 bases and J shed 3 bases, with 11 bases lying between them. Germline V gene data show CDR1 as SNHLY and CDR2 as FYNNEI. The CDR3 sequence is 13 residues long. CDR3 coding DNA: TGTGCCAGCAGCGCCGGGGGTTACACTGAAGCTTTCTTT. This sequence encodes CASSAGGYTEAFF.

The CDR3 loop reads CASSSRTGLNTEAFF. CDR3 bases: TGTGCCAGCAGCTCGAGGACAGGTCTTAACACTGAAGCTTTCTTT. V usage is TRBV5-4 and J usage is TRBJ1-1; 7 nucleotides line up with TRBD1. V lost 3 bases to trimming and J lost 2 bases; unmatched junction nucleotides: 7. CDR3 length: 15 residues. CDR1 is SGHNT, CDR2 YYREEE, per germline (reference sequence).

The V call is TRBV2, the J call TRBJ1-1; 9 bases line up with TRBD1. The CDR3 length is 15 residues. CDR1 is SNHLY, CDR2 FYNNEI, per germline. The V and J ends lost 5 bases and 0 bases, in that order; junction bases with no gene match: 4. Here the CDR3 reads CASSLQGAMNTEAFF. Here the CDR3 DNA reads TGTGCCAGCAGTTTACAGGGGGCAATGAACACTGAAGCTTTCTTT.

The chain has TRBV28 and TRBJ2-7, with TRBD2 matching 10 bases. Trimming cost V 6 bases and J 2 bases; bases outside gene matches: 7. The CDR3 has 15 amino acids. Germline CDR1 reads MDHEN; CDR2 reads SYDVKM. CDR3 sequence: CASRETSGNTYEQYF. CDR3 coding DNA: TGTGCCAGCAGGGAAACTAGCGGGAACACCTACGAGCAGTACTTC. The full variable domain, with the rest looked up from reference TRBV28 and TRBJ2-7, is DVKVTQSSRYLVKRTGEKVFLECVQDMDHENMFWYRQDPGLGLRLIYFSYDVKMKEKGDIPEGYSVSREKKERFSLILESASTNQTSMYLCASRETSGNTYEQYFGPGTRLTVT.

The chain links TRBV9 to TRBJ1-3; D unclear. Germline CDR1 is SGDLS and CDR2 is YYNGEE. Trimming left V 3 bases short and J 0 bases short, with 16 bases between. CDR3 length equals 17 residues. Written as DNA, the CDR3 is TGTGCCAGCAGCGCCAGGACGGCTCATGACTCTGGAAACACCATATATTTT. Translated: CASSARTAHDSGNTIYF.

This clone has only a few counts. This chain connects TRBV30 to TRBJ2-7, with 12 bases that match TRBD2. V lost 8 bases, J lost 3 bases, and 5 bases stayed unmatched. CDR3 length: 13 amino acids. Per germline, CDR1 GTSNPN and CDR2 SVGIG (reference sequence). The DNA of the CDR3 is TGTGCCCGCTCTAGCGGGAGGGGCTACGAGCAGTACTTC. This gives the protein CARSSGRGYEQYF. Complete variable domain (other parts from reference TRBV30 and TRBJ2-7): SQTIHQWPATLVQPVGSPLSLECTVEGTSNPNLYWYRQAAGRGLQLLFYSVGIGQISSEVPQNLSASRPQDRQFILSSKKLLLSDSGFYLCARSSGRGYEQYFGPGTRLTVT.

The chain recombines TRBV7-9 with TRBJ2-5; D call uncertain. V was trimmed by 5 bases and J by 3 bases, leaving 4 bases between them. The CDR3 has 11 residues. CDR1 SEHNR and CDR2 FQNEAQ come from the germline V gene (reference sequence). CDR3 coding DNA: TGTGCCAGCAGCCGGGAAGAGACCCAGTACTTC. It specifies CASSREETQYF.

The chain joins TRBV7-8 to TRBJ2-5; D might be TRBD1 (5 bases). The V end lost 7 bases, the J end lost 5 bases, and 17 bases lay between the germline ends. Looked up from germline, CDR1 is SGHVS and CDR2 is FQNEAQ. This CDR3 comprises 14 residues. CDR3 sequence (DNA): TGTGCCAGCATGTCCGTCCCAGGGTGGGAGACCCAGTACTTC. Encoded protein: CASMSVPGWETQYF.

This clone showed up just a few times. The chain couples TRBV29-1 to TRBJ1-2, with TRBD1 matching over 8 bases. This CDR3 region has 12 residues. CDR1 SQVTM and CDR2 ANQGSEA come from the germline V gene. J gave up 11 bases and V 2 bases, and 7 bases lay outside the gene matches. CDR3 residues: CSVEKATGEYTF. CDR3 DNA: TGCAGCGTTGAAAAAGCGACAGGGGAATACACCTTC.

This chain links TRBV18 with TRBJ2-5; possibly TRBD2 for D (6 bases). The CDR3 length is 14 residues. Germline loops: CDR1 KGHSH, CDR2 LQKENI. V was cut by 6 bases and J by 4 bases, with 15 bases left in between. In DNA form, the CDR3 reads TGTGCCAGCTCCGACAGCGCCGGGGGAGAGACCCAGTACTTC. Residues: CASSDSAGGETQYF.

The chain employs TRBV4-1 and TRBJ1-1, with unresolved D. V shed 3 bases and J shed 1 base, with 9 bases lying between them. The germline gives CDR1 MGHRA, CDR2 YSYEKL. The CDR3 loop spans 14 amino acids. The CDR3 sequence: CASSHPGANTEAFF. DNA of the CDR3: TGCGCCAGCAGCCATCCGGGTGCGAACACTGAAGCTTTCTTT.

The V call is TRBV7-2, the J call TRBJ2-5; TRBD2 aligns across 10 bases. The trim removed 5 bases at V and 5 bases at J, leaving 5 bases unmatched. Germline CDR1 reads SGHTA; CDR2 reads FQGNSA. The CDR3 contains 14 residues. DNA of the CDR3: TGTGCCAGCAGCCATGGGACTAGCGCCGAGACCCAGTACTTC. It codes for CASSHGTSAETQYF.

This chain links TRBV6-5 with TRBJ2-1, with 13 bases matching TRBD2. The CDR3 runs to 16 residues. V shed 2 bases and J 6 bases; nucleotides not matched to a gene: 4. The germline V gene encodes CDR1 MNHEY and CDR2 SVGAGI. CDR3: CASSYRTSGGRNEQFF. Written as DNA, the CDR3 is TGTGCCAGCAGTTACCGGACTAGCGGGGGTCGCAATGAGCAGTTCTTC.

This chain connects TRBV6-6 to TRBJ1-1; D gene unclear. V lost 2 bases and J lost 0, with 7 bases in between. The CDR3 extends over 14 amino acids. Germline CDR1 is MNHNY and CDR2 is SVGAGI (reference sequence). CDR3 in amino acids: CASSYQELNTEAFF. CDR3 DNA sequence: TGTGCCAGCAGTTACCAGGAGTTGAACACTGAAGCTTTCTTT.

This chain joins TRBV9 and TRBJ2-1, with TRBD2 matching 10 bases. The CDR3 covers 16 residues. The trim removed 3 bases at V and 1 base at J, leaving 4 bases unmatched. Germline CDR1 and CDR2: SGDLS and YYNGEE. The CDR3, as DNA: TGTGCCAGCAGCGAGGGACTAGCGCGGTCCTACAATGAGCAGTTCTTC. It specifies CASSEGLARSYNEQFF. Full variable domain (outside the CDR3, taken from reference TRBV9 and TRBJ2-1): DSGVTQTPKHLITATGQRVTLRCSPRSGDLSVYWYQQSLDQGLQFLIQYYNGEERAKGNILERFSAQQFPDLHSELNLSSLELGDSALYFCASSEGLARSYNEQFFGPGTRLTVL.

The rearrangement joins TRBV6-5 to TRBJ1-1; 7 nucleotides agree with TRBD1. Germline lookup yields CDR1 MNHEY and CDR2 SVGAGI. The CDR3 has 14 amino acids. V trimming: 5 bases; J trimming: 0 bases; junction bases outside the gene matches: 3. In DNA, the CDR3 is TGTGCCAGCAGTGGGGGACAGTTGAACACTGAAGCTTTCTTT. Its protein product is CASSGGQLNTEAFF.

The V and J genes are TRBV25-1 and TRBJ1-1; TRBD1 matches 8 bases. Germline trimming cut 5 bases from V and 4 bases from J; bases unmatched to any gene: 3. The V gene's germline CDR1 is MGHDK and CDR2 SYGVNS. This CDR3 is built from 13 residues. CDR3 region: CASSRQGTTEAFF. The CDR3, as DNA: TGTGCCAGCAGTCGACAGGGGACCACTGAAGCTTTCTTT. Full variable domain (rest looked up from reference TRBV25-1 and TRBJ1-1): EADIYQTPRYLVIGTGKKITLECSQTMGHDKMYWYQQDPGMELHLIHYSYGVNSTEKGDLSSESTVSRIRTEHFPLTLESARPSHTSQYLCASSRQGTTEAFFGQGTRLTVV.

The chain employs TRBV6-1 and TRBJ1-2; D perhaps matches TRBD1 (6 bases). Trimming removed 2 bases from V and 3 bases from J, with 22 bases in between. Per germline, CDR1 MNHNS and CDR2 SASEGT. This CDR3 is built from 18 residues. The CDR3 loop reads CASSETRLLQGRDYGYTF. DNA of the CDR3: TGTGCCAGCAGTGAAACGAGGCTCCTACAGGGAAGGGACTATGGCTACACCTTC.

This clone was observed a handful of times. The chain is built from TRBV28 and TRBJ2-7, with 10 bases identical to TRBD1. Germline assignment: CDR1 MDHEN and CDR2 SYDVKM. The CDR3 contains 14 residues. The trim removed 5 bases at V and 5 bases at J, leaving 6 bases unmatched. The CDR3 DNA reads as TGTGCCAGCAGTCCAATAGGACAGGGGGACGAGCAGTACTTC. Protein product: CASSPIGQGDEQYF. The full variable domain, its missing parts supplied by reference TRBV28 and TRBJ2-7, is DVKVTQSSRYLVKRTGEKVFLECVQDMDHENMFWYRQDPGLGLRLIYFSYDVKMKEKGDIPEGYSVSREKKERFSLILESASTNQTSMYLCASSPIGQGDEQYFGPGTRLTVT.

V is TRBV25-1 and J is TRBJ1-4; possible D gene TRBD1, 5 bases. Germline assignment: CDR1 MGHDK and CDR2 SYGVNS. This CDR3 has 18 amino acids. Trimming stripped 8 bases from V and 0 bases from J, with 22 bases between. The CDR3 spells CASSKRQSQLTTNEKLFF. The CDR3 DNA reads TGTGCCAGCTCCAAAAGACAGAGCCAACTTACAACTAATGAAAAACTGTTTTTT.